Listed below are T cell receptor beta chains from one sample, sequenced in a study of a mutant IDH1 vaccine in newly diagnosed glioma. This table comes from immunoSEQ multiplex PCR, and its TCRdb copy is limited to in-frame clones, with some not included. In the table there are about 92,000 clones, 80% of which are singletons. Sequenced here: PBMCs, sampled from a glioma patient treated with radiotherapy, temozolomide or both. The source is a man aged 40-50 years with glioma. CDR3s include the opening cysteine and the closing phenylalanine or tryptophan. A D gene is named only where the DNA matches it firmly. Some rows have no size entry. The others give once, few or many, or a class for an expanded clone.

TRBD1 TRBJ2-7 TRBV5-1 once TGCGCCAGCAGCCCCTCCGGGACAGGGAGGTACGAGCAGTACTTC CASSPSGTGRYEQYF
TRBD1 TRBJ1-2 TRBV9 . TGTGCCAGCAGCTCCCAACGGACAGGCTATGGCTACACCTTC CASSSQRTGYGYTF
. TRBJ1-2 TRBV19 . TGTGCCAGTAGTATGGCAGCCCTGGGCTATGGCTACACCTTC CASSMAALGYGYTF
. TRBJ2-3 TRBV14 . TGTGCCAGCAGCCAAGCATGGGGGGCTAGCACAGATACGCAGTATTTT CASSQAWGASTDTQYF
TRBD2 TRBJ2-2 TRBV7-3 . TGTGCCAGCAGCCAGGCGGGAGGAGTCACCGGGGAGCTGTTTTTT CASSQAGGVTGELFF
TRBD1 TRBJ2-7 TRBV5-6 . TGTGCCAGCAGCTGGGACAGGGGGACCTACGAGCAGTACTTC CASSWDRGTYEQYF
. TRBJ1-1 TRBV11-1 . TGTGCCAGCATAGGAGGGTCGAGCACTGAAGCTTTCTTT CASIGGSSTEAFF
. TRBJ2-5 TRBV5-6 . TGTGCCAGCAGCTTGGTGGGGTGGGGAGAGGAGACCCAGTACTTC CASSLVGWGEETQYF
. TRBJ2-5 TRBV10-3 . TGTGCCATCCGAAGGGGGGACCCAGAGACCCAGTACTTC CAIRRGDPETQYF
TRBD1 TRBJ2-7 TRBV19 . TGTGCCAGTAGTAAACCGGGACAGGGGGGCGAGCAGTACTTC CASSKPGQGGEQYF
. TRBJ2-3 TRBV5-4 . TGTGCCAGCAGCTTGGTGGGGTGGGATACAGATACGCAGTATTTT CASSLVGWDTDTQYF
TRBD1 TRBJ2-3 TRBV5-1 . TGCGCCAGCAGCTTGTCTTCAGGGGGCAGTAGTCACGTAGCGCAGTATTTT CASSLSSGGSSHVAQYF
TRBD1 TRBJ2-7 TRBV27 . TGTGCCAGCAGTTTACAGGGGGCATACGAGCAGTACTTC CASSLQGAYEQYF
. TRBJ1-1 TRBV6-4 . TGTGCCAGTGCGAGACAGTCGAACACTGAAGCTTTCTTT CASARQSNTEAFF
. TRBJ2-5 TRBV28 . TGTGCCAGCAGTCAGGGGACACCAACCCGAATTCAAGAGACCCAGTACTTC CASSQGTPTRIQETQYF
TRBD1 TRBJ2-1 TRBV4-2 . TGTGCCAGCAGCCAACCGGACAGGGCAGCGAATGAGCAGTTCTTC CASSQPDRAANEQFF
. TRBJ2-5 TRBV2 . TGTGCCAGCAATGAGACTGCCGACAAGACCCAGTACTTC CASNETADKTQYF
. TRBJ2-7 TRBV10-3 . TGTGCCATCAGTCGGGAAACATCGTCCTACGAGCAGTACTTC CAISRETSSYEQYF
. TRBJ1-5 TRBV18 . TGTGCCAGCTCAACAAAGGGCAATCAGCCCCAGCATTTT CASSTKGNQPQHF
. TRBJ1-2 TRBV19 . TGTGCCAGTAGTATACCCAGGGTAAATGGCTACACCTTC CASSIPRVNGYTF
. TRBJ2-7 TRBV30 . TGTGCCTGGAGTGGACAGGGAGGGTTCTACGAGCAGTACTTC CAWSGQGGFYEQYF